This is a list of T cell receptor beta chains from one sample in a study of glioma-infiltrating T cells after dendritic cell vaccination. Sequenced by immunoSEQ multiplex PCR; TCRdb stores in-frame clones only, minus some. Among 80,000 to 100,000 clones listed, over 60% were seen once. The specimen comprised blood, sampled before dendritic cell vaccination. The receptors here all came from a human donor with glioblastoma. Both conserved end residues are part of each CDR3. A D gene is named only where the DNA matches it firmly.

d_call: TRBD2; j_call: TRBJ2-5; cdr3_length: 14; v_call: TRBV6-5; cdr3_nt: TGTGCCACCGGGACTAGCGGGGCCCAAGAGACCCAGTACTTC; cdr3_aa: CATGTSGAQETQYF
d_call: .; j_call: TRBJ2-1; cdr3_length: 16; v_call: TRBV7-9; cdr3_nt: TGTGCCAGCAGCTCCCGGGCCCTAGATCCCCGGGGGGAGCAGTTCTTC; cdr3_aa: CASSSRALDPRGEQFF
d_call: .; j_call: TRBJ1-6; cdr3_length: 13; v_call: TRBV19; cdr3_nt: TGTGCCAGTAGTATCAGGGTTCAATCACCCCTCCACTTT; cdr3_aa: CASSIRVQSPLHF
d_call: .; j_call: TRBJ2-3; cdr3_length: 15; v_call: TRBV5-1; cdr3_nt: TGCGCCAGCAGCTTGGGACTGGATAGCACAGATACGCAGTATTTT; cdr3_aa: CASSLGLDSTDTQYF
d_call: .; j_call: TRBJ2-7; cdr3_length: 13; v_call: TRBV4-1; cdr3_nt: TGCGCCAGCAGCCAAGAGGGGCATCACGAGCAGTACTTC; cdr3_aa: CASSQEGHHEQYF
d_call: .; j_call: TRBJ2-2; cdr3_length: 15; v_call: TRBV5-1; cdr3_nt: TGCGCCAGCAGCCAAGGACTCCTGGACACCGGGGAGCTGTTTTTT; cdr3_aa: CASSQGLLDTGELFF
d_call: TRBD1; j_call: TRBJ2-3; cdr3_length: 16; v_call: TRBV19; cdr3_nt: TGTGCCAGTAGTCGGCCCCAGGGGGCAAGCACAGATACGCAGTATTTT; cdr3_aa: CASSRPQGASTDTQYF
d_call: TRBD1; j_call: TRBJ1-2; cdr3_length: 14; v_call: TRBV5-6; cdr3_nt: TGTGCCAGCAGGGACGTTGGGGACAGCAATGGCTACACCTTC; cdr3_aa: CASRDVGDSNGYTF
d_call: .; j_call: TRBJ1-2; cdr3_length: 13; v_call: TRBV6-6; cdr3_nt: TGTGCCAGCAGTGGCCAGGGGAGCTATGGCTACACCTTC; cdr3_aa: CASSGQGSYGYTF
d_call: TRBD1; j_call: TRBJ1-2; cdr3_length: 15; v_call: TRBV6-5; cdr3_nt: TGTGCCAGCAGTTACTCTGACAGGGCTGCCTATGGCTACACCTTC; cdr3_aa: CASSYSDRAAYGYTF
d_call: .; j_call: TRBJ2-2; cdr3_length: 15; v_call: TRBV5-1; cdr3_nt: TGCGCCAGCAGCCCGGTGACAGGAACCACCGGGGAGCTGTTTTTT; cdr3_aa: CASSPVTGTTGELFF
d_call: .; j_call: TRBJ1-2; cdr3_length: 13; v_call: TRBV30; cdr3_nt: TGTGCCTGGAGTTCAAATCGGGGGTACGGCTACACCTTC; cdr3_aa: CAWSSNRGYGYTF
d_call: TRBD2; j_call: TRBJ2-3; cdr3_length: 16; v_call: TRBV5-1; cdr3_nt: TGCGCCAGCAGCTTAGGTAGCGGGGGGGCGGCAGATACGCAGTATTTT; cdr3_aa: CASSLGSGGAADTQYF
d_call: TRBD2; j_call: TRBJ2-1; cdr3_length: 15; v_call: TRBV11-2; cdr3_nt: TGTGCCAGCAGCCGTAGCGGGAGGGCCTACAATGAGCAGTTCTTC; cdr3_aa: CASSRSGRAYNEQFF
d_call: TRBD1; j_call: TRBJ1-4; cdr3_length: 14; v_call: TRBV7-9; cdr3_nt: TGTGCCAGCAGCGCGACAGGGGTGTATGAAAAACTGTTTTTT; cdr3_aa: CASSATGVYEKLFF
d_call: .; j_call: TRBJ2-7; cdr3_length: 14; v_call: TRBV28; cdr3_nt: TGTGCCAGCAGCCCTACAGGGACGGCCTACGAGCAGTACTTC; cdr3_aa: CASSPTGTAYEQYF